This record covers a single TCR beta chain. The sample originates from a study of blood T cells in healthy people across ages. The CDR3 has 11 amino acids. Germline V lookup: CDR1 SQVTM, CDR2 ANQGSEA. With 4 bases removed from V and 3 bases from J, the gap between germline ends came to 6 bases. The study isolated at least 6.5 million PBMCs from each sample. Primed by a sample-barcoded 5' primer and a J-beta primer mix, a second PCR proceeded for roughly 7 to 11 cycles. Template switching added a 12-random-nucleotide identifier to every cDNA molecule. TCRdb reprocessed the 5' RACE reads via MiXCR and lists one record per CDR3 protein. The sample consists of about 1.6 million distinct CDR3 sequences, about 31% of them appearing once.

This clonotype was obtained from a woman aged 25 to 39 in good health. Sequencing was carried out using blood. The chain has TRBV29-1 and TRBJ1-1, with no clear D. The DNA for the CDR3 is TGCAGCGTTGTATATGACACTGAAGCTTTCTTT. Protein sequence: CSVVYDTEAFF.